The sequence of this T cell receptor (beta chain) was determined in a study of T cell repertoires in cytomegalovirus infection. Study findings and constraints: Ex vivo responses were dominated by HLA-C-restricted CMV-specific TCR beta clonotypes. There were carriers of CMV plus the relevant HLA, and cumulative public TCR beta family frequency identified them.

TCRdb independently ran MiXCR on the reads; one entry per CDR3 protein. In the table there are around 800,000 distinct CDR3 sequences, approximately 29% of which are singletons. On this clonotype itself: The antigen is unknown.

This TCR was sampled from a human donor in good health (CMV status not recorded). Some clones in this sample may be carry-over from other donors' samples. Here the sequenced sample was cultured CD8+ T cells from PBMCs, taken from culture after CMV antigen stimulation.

CDR3 sequence reads: CASSLKAARYGYTF. The CDR3 DNA reads TGTGCCAGCAGTTTAAAGGCCGCCAGGTACGGCTACACCTTC. V usage is TRBV27 and J usage is TRBJ1-2; D call uncertain. CDR3 size: 14 residues. Germline V gives CDR1 MNHEY, CDR2 SMNVEV (reference sequence). Trimming took 2 bases from V and 8 from J, leaving 15 bases between them.